Described below is a single T cell receptor (beta chain) sequence and its context. The target of this receptor is not known. Base quality data are lacking; no much larger clone is found one base away. This entry is derived from a study of T cell changes during pregnancy in multiple sclerosis (dated by TCRdb to 2018 to 2020). A note on the overall study: The study looked at changes in the T cell repertoire across pregnancy in women with multiple sclerosis.

V ends up 3 bases short and J 4 bases short, with an unmatched junction base count of 11. From cysteine to phenylalanine, the CDR3 is 17 amino acids long. The sequence is cut down to CDR3 DNA, 51 bases in frame from base 1. Per the germline V gene, SGDLS is the CDR1 and YYNGEE is the CDR2. Library preparation employed the immunoSEQ multiplex PCR assay. As stored in TCRdb, this immuneACCESS dataset retains in-frame rearrangements with V and J assigned. A fraction of the clones does not appear; measured against another copy, unresolved V genes explain less than half of the discrepancy, and the remainder lacks a known reason. The sample table records tens of thousands of clones; about 95% of these occur just once. In total, the top ten clones hold more than 1.5% of the sample.

The sequence links TRBV9 to TRBJ2-3, and TRBD2 aligns with 10 junction nucleotides. The TCR was taken from a female donor with multiple sclerosis, enrolled in a pregnancy study. This sample comprised peripheral blood, obtained in the third trimester of pregnancy. The CDR3 protein is CASSGASGSIGPDTQYF. In nucleotides, the sequence is TGTGCCAGCAGCGGAGCTAGCGGGAGTATTGGTCCAGATACGCAGTATTTT.